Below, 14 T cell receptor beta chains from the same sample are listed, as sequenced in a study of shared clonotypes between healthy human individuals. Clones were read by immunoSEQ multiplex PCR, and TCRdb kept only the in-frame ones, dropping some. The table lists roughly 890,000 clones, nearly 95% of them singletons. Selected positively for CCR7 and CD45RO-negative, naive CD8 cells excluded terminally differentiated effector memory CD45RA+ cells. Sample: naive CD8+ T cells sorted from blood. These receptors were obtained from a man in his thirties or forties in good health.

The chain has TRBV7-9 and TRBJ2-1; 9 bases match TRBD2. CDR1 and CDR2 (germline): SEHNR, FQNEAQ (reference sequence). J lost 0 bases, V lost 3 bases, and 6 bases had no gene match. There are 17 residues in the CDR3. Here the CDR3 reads CASSFPFSGSSYNEQFF. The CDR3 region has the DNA TGTGCCAGCAGCTTTCCCTTTAGCGGGAGCTCCTACAATGAGCAGTTCTTC. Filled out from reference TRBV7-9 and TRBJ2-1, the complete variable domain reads DTGVSQNPRHKITKRGQNVTFRCDPISEHNRLYWYRQTLGQGPEFLTYFQNEAQLEKSRLLSDRFSAERPKGSFSTLEIQRTEQGDSAMYLCASSFPFSGSSYNEQFFGPGTRLTVL.

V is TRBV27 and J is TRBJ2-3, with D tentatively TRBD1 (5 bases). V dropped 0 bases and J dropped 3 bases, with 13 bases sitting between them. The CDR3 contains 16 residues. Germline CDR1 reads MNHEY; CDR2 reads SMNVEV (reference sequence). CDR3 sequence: CASSLSGSGLTDTQYF. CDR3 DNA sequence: TGTGCCAGCAGTTTATCCGGGTCAGGGCTAACAGATACGCAGTATTTT.

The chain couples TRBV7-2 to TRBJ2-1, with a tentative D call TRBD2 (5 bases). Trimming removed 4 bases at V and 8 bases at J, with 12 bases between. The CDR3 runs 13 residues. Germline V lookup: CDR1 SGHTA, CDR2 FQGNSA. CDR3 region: CASSSPPRDEQFF. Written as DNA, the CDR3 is TGTGCCAGCAGCTCACCCCCGCGGGATGAGCAGTTCTTC.

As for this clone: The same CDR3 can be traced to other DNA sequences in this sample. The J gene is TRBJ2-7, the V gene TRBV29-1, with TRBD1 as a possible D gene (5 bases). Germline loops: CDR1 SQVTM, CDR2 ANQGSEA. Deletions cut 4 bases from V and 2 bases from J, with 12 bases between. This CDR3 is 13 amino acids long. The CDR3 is CSVVVDSTYEQYF. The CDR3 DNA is TGCAGCGTTGTTGTCGACAGCACCTACGAGCAGTACTTC.

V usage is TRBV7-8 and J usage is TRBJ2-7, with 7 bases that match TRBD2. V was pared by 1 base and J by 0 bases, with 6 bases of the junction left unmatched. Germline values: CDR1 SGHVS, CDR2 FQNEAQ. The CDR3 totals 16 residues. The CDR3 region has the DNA TGTGCCAGCAGCTTAGGAGGACTAGGGCGCTCCTACGAGCAGTACTTC. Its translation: CASSLGGLGRSYEQYF.

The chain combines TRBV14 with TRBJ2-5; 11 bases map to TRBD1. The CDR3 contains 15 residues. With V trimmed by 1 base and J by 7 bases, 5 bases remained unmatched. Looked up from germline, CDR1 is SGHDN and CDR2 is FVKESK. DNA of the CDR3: TGTGCCAGCAGCCAAGTTGCGGGACAGGGGGGGACCCAGTACTTC. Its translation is CASSQVAGQGGTQYF. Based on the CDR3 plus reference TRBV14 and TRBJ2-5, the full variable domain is EAGVTQFPSHSVIEKGQTVTLRCDPISGHDNLYWYRRVMGKEIKFLLHFVKESKQDESGMPNNRFLAERTGGTYSTLKVQPAELEDSGVYFCASSQVAGQGGTQYFGPGTRLLVL.

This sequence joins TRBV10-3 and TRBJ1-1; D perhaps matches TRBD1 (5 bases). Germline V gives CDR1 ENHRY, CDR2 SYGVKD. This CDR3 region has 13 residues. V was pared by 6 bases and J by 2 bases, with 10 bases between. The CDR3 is CAIRDTTNTEAFF. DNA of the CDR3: TGTGCCATCAGGGACACAACCAACACTGAAGCTTTCTTT.

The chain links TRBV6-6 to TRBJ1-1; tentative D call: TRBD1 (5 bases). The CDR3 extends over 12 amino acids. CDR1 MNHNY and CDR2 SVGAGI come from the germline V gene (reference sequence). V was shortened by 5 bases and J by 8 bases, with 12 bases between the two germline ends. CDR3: CASSRTRGEAFF. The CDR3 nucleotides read TGTGCCAGCAGTCGAACAAGGGGCGAAGCTTTCTTT.

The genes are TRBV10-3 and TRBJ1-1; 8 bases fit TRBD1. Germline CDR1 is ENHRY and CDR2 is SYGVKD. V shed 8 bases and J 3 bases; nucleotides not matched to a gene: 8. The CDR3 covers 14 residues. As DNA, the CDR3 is TGTGCCATCGCTCCGTCGACAGGGGACACTGAAGCTTTCTTT. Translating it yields CAIAPSTGDTEAFF.

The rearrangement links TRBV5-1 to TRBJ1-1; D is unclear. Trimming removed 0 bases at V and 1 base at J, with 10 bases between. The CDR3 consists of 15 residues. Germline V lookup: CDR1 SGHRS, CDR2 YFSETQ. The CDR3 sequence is CASSLVTFRNTEAFF. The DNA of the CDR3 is TGCGCCAGCAGCTTGGTGACTTTCAGGAACACTGAAGCTTTCTTT.

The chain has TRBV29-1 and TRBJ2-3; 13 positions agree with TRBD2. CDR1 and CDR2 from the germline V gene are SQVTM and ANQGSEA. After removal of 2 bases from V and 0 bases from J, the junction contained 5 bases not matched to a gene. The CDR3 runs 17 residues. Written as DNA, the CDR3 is TGCAGCGTTGAAATGACTAGCGGGGGGTTTAGCACAGATACGCAGTATTTT. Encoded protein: CSVEMTSGGFSTDTQYF.

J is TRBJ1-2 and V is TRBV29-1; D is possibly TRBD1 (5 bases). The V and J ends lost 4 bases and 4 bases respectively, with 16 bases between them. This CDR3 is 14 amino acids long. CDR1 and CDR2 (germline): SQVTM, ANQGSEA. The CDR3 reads CSVARDSSSYGYTF. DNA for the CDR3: TGCAGCGTTGCCCGCGACAGCTCCTCCTATGGCTACACCTTC.

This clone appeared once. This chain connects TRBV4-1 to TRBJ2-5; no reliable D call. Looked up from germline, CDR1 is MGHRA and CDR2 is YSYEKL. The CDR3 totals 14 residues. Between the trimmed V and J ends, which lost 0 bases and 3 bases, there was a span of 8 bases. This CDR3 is CASSQEAWEETQYF. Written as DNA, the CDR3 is TGCGCCAGCAGCCAAGAGGCGTGGGAAGAGACCCAGTACTTC.

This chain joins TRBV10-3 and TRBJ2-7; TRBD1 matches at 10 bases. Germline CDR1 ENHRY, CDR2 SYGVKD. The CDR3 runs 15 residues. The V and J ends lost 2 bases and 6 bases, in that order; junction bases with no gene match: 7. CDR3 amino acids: CAISEIGTGVLEQYF. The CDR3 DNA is TGTGCCATCAGTGAGATAGGGACAGGGGTCCTCGAGCAGTACTTC.